Each of the 13 T cell receptor beta chains below was sequenced from the same sample in a study of CXCR3-negative and CXCR3-positive naive CD8 T cells. General study points: CXCR3-positive naive cells had TRB CDR3s that were more hydrophobic than CXCR3-negative naive cells had.

These receptors are not linked to any known antigen. The study made its TRB cDNA libraries by 5' RACE, adding UMI labels. Each CDR3 protein gets one entry in TCRdb, which reprocessed the 5' RACE reads and gives no DNA. The listing records 6,500 to 9,000 distinct CDR3 sequences. Sequenced sample: naive CXCR3+ CD8+ T cells from blood. Subset specified: CD45RO-CCR7+CD27+CD95- naive CD8+ T cells expressing CXCR3 (TNR3+). These receptors all come from a human donor in good health. Some clones in this sample may be carry-over from other donors' samples.

This clonotype is medium-sized by frequency. The chain employs TRBV29-1 and TRBJ2-3. The CDR3 covers 13 residues. The germline CDR1 and CDR2 sequences are SQVTM and ANQGSEA. The CDR3 is CSVEFLLTDTQYF.

V gene TRBV7-6 combines with J gene TRBJ2-5; without DNA, the TCRdb call of TRBD1 cannot be checked. The CDR3 loop spans 12 amino acids. Germline CDR1 and CDR2: SGHVS and FNYEAQ. CDR3 residues: CASEGQGWTQYF.

Its frequency marks this clonotype as medium-sized. The chain joins TRBV20-1 to TRBJ2-1; TCRdb returns TRBD2, unconfirmable since there is no DNA. Germline CDR1 and CDR2: DFQATT and SNEGSKA (reference sequence). The CDR3 is 15 residues long. CDR3 residues: CSATEGAGGYNEQFF.

The chain links TRBV29-1 to TRBJ2-1; TCRdb names TRBD1, which stays unverified in the absence of DNA. This CDR3 contains 14 residues. Germline loops: CDR1 SQVTM, CDR2 ANQGSEA. CDR3 amino acids: CSVGGSSSYNEQFF.

This clonotype is identified as medium-sized from frequency. The chain has TRBV5-4 and TRBJ2-1; TCRdb indicates TRBD2, and absent DNA this call remains unverified. The CDR3 is made up of 16 amino acids. Per germline, CDR1 SGHNT and CDR2 YYREEE (reference sequence). CDR3 region: CASSSEELAGVPEQFF.

The chain recombines TRBV6-5 with TRBJ1-1. Per germline, CDR1 MNHEY and CDR2 SVGAGI. The CDR3 sequence is 15 residues long. Here the CDR3 reads CASSYDADLDSEAFF.

Considering frequency, this clonotype is medium-sized (0.01 to 0.1%). The chain couples TRBV28 to TRBJ2-3; with no DNA, the TCRdb D assignment of TRBD1 cannot be verified. The CDR3 loop spans 13 amino acids. The germline V gene encodes CDR1 MDHEN and CDR2 SYDVKM. CDR3 protein: CASSSLGADTQYF.

This rearrangement joins TRBV29-1 to TRBJ1-2. CDR1 and CDR2 (germline): SQVTM, ANQGSEA. The CDR3 is made up of 13 amino acids. The chain's CDR3 is CSVPMAGPYGYTF.

In terms of frequency, this clonotype is medium-sized. The chain is built from TRBV13 and TRBJ1-5; TCRdb's D call of TRBD1 is untestable without DNA. The germline V gene has CDR1 PRHDT and CDR2 FYEKMQ (reference sequence). The CDR3 is made up of 15 amino acids. The CDR3: CASSDGSSGGQPQHF.

The chain has TRBV29-1 and TRBJ2-1. The CDR3 has 13 residues. Germline lookup yields CDR1 SQVTM and CDR2 ANQGSEA. CDR3 in amino acids: CSVEQHTYNEQFF.

Frequency places this clonotype as medium-sized. The chain joins TRBV5-1 to TRBJ2-1. Germline V gene lookup returns CDR1 SGHRS and CDR2 YFSETQ. This CDR3 has 16 amino acids. CDR3 residues: CASSLRGGSFYNEQFF.

The V call is TRBV20-1, the J call TRBJ2-7; TCRdb selects TRBD1, and the lack of DNA leaves this call unchecked. This CDR3 comprises 19 residues. Germline assignment: CDR1 DFQATT and CDR2 SNEGSKA (reference sequence). CDR3 residues: CSARGSPGQGTPSYYEQYF.

J is TRBJ2-7 and V is TRBV29-1; the D gene TCRdb calls, TRBD1, cannot be checked with no DNA. The germline V gene encodes CDR1 SQVTM and CDR2 ANQGSEA. The CDR3 sequence is 13 residues long. CDR3 sequence: CSVTGTGSYEQYF.